The 20 T cell receptor beta chains below come from one sample, sequenced in a study of breast tumors, draining lymph nodes, adjacent tissues. One entry per CDR3 protein, called by TCRdb with MiXCR from the multiplex PCR reads. This sample has approximately 250,000 distinct CDR3 sequences; less than 45% occur once, and the top ten carry 3% to 4.5%. Samples came from axillary lymph nodes draining the breast cancer. Sequenced material: axillary lymph node tissue. These receptors were obtained from a female donor with breast cancer. Some clones in this sample may be carry-over from other donors' samples.

There are many counts of this clonotype. The chain carries TRBV12-3 or TRBV12-4 and TRBJ1-2; tentatively, D is TRBD1 (5 bases). CDR3 length: 15 amino acids. V lost 5 bases and J 2 bases, leaving 15 bases between the germline ends. The CDR3 spells CASSGAMAGNYGYTF. Written as DNA, the CDR3 is TGTGCCAGCAGTGGGGCCATGGCTGGGAACTATGGCTACACCTTC.

The gene calls are TRBV20-1 and TRBJ2-7; 12 bases line up with TRBD2. CDR1 and CDR2 (germline): DFQATT, SNEGSKA (reference sequence). The V gene end was trimmed by 8 bases and the J gene end by 3 bases; junction bases not matched to a gene: 5. The CDR3 totals 13 residues. The CDR3 DNA reads TGCAGTTGGCTAGCGGGAGGGATCTACGAGCAGTACTTC. Translation gives CSWLAGGIYEQYF.

The chain carries TRBV5-1 and TRBJ1-4; TRBD1 is a possible D gene (6 bases). Germline lookup yields CDR1 SGHRS and CDR2 YFSETQ. The V end was cut by 2 bases, the J end by 3 bases, with 29 bases between. The CDR3 extends over 21 amino acids. CDR3 in DNA: TGCGCCAGCAGCTTCATTGGGGTGACAGGCGGCCGATTCGGGCCTAATGAAAAACTGTTTTTT. Protein sequence: CASSFIGVTGGRFGPNEKLFF.

Regarding this clonotype: A read error may be the cause here, since a much bigger clone is one base away. This likely comes from a read error, as the CDR3 has no conserved phenylalanine or tryptophan at its end. Here the CDR3 DNA reads TGTGCCAGCAGGGAGGGACTAGCGGGGGGGCAAGATACGCAGTATCTT. Its translation: CASREGLAGGQDTQYL. The rearrangement joins TRBV2 to TRBJ2-3; 16 nucleotides agree with TRBD2. This CDR3 region has 16 residues. In germline, CDR1 is SNHLY, CDR2 FYNNEI. V was pared by 6 bases and J by 5 bases, with 5 bases of the junction left unmatched.

This clonotype was observed a handful of times. Just one base apart from a much larger clone, this may be a read error. The V call is TRBV5-6, the J call TRBJ1-6; weak D call: TRBD1 (6 bases). This CDR3 has 14 amino acids. Trimming removed 2 bases at V and 10 bases at J, with 13 bases between. Per germline, CDR1 SGHDT and CDR2 YYEEEE. The CDR3 protein is CASSLTGSYSPLHF. DNA of the CDR3: TGTGCCAGCAGCTTAACAGGGTCGTACTCACCCCTCCACTTT.

This clonotype was detected many times. The chain joins TRBV24-1 to TRBJ2-2, with D maybe TRBD1 (5 bases). The CDR3 has 15 amino acids. Trimming cost V 3 bases and J 4 bases, with 11 bases left between them. Germline lookup yields CDR1 KGHDR and CDR2 SFDVKD. CDR3 sequence reads: CATSDTRDGTGELFF. As DNA, the CDR3 is TGTGCCACCAGTGATACCAGGGATGGCACCGGGGAGCTGTTTTTT.

This clonotype was recorded at least ten times. The V call is TRBV12-3 or TRBV12-4, the J call TRBJ2-2; 12 positions agree with TRBD2. The CDR3 covers 16 residues. The trim removed 4 bases at V and 4 bases at J, leaving 4 bases unmatched. CDR3 sequence reads: CASSSGTSGFTGELFF. In DNA, the CDR3 is TGTGCCAGCAGTTCCGGGACTAGCGGGTTCACCGGGGAGCTGTTTTTT.

This clonotype was counted between two and nine times. The rearrangement links TRBV12-3 or TRBV12-4 to TRBJ2-1; 12 nucleotides line up with TRBD2. There are 16 residues in the CDR3. V lost 7 bases to trimming and J lost 4 bases; unmatched junction nucleotides: 8. This CDR3 is CASTTTSGGRYNEQFF. CDR3 sequence (DNA): TGTGCCAGCACTACGACTAGCGGGGGCCGATACAATGAGCAGTTCTTC.

This clonotype was picked up a small number of times. The rearrangement uses TRBV6-5 and TRBJ2-7, with TRBD2 identical over 7 bases. Germline V gene lookup returns CDR1 MNHEY and CDR2 SVGAGI. The CDR3 length is 15 residues. V gave up 2 bases and J gave up 2 bases; unmatched junction bases: 6. CDR3 coding DNA: TGTGCCAGCAGTTACCGGGCTAGCGGCGCCTACGAGCAGTACTTC. Amino acids: CASSYRASGAYEQYF.

CDR3 in amino acids: CASSLRQYHYGYTF. The CDR3 coding sequence is TGTGCCAGCAGTTTACGACAGTACCACTATGGCTACACCTTC. The rearrangement joins TRBV28 to TRBJ1-2; D might be TRBD1 (5 bases). CDR1 is MDHEN, CDR2 SYDVKM, per germline. The CDR3 sequence is 14 residues long. The V gene lost 2 bases and the J gene lost 3 bases, with 10 bases spanning the gap.

This clonotype occurred many times. The rearrangement joins TRBV6-5 to TRBJ1-2; no clear D gene. V was trimmed by 5 bases and J by 8 bases, leaving 15 bases between them. The CDR3 consists of 13 residues. Germline CDR1 reads MNHEY; CDR2 reads SVGAGI. The CDR3 nucleotides read TGTGCCAGCAGTCAAGTGGGAGGTGACGGCTACACCTTC. It encodes CASSQVGGDGYTF.

This clonotype showed up many times. The J gene is TRBJ1-6, the V gene TRBV20-1, with a possible D match to TRBD1 (6 bases). This CDR3 is built from 16 residues. The V end was cut by 2 bases, the J end by 10 bases, with 21 bases between. In germline, CDR1 is DFQATT, CDR2 SNEGSKA (reference sequence). CDR3 sequence (DNA): TGCAGTGCTAGAATAGTAGGGGGGGATTTAGGGTCACCCCTCCACTTT. The encoded protein is CSARIVGGDLGSPLHF.

Details on this clonotype: A much bigger clone sits one base away, suggesting this may be a read error. The chain uses TRBV12-3 or TRBV12-4 and TRBJ2-1, with D tentatively TRBD1 or TRBD2 (5 bases each). The CDR3 has 14 amino acids. Trimming took 3 bases from V and 10 from J, leaving 16 bases between them. CDR3 region: CASSFLGVSNEQFF. For the CDR3, the DNA is TGTGCCAGCAGTTTCTTGGGGGTTTCCAACGAGCAGTTCTTC.

Many counts were recorded for this clonotype. The gene calls are TRBV7-9 and TRBJ2-5; D perhaps matches TRBD1 (5 bases). The CDR3 contains 14 residues. V was pared by 5 bases and J by 1 base, with 11 bases between. Germline-derived CDR1 and CDR2 are SEHNR and FQNEAQ (reference sequence). The CDR3 sequence is CASSTTQAQETQYF. CDR3 DNA sequence: TGTGCCAGCAGCACAACACAGGCCCAAGAGACCCAGTACTTC.

This clonotype was seen at least ten times. The junction differs from germline at one of its ends, possibly a read error. The rearrangement links TRBV9 to TRBJ1-2; TRBD1 aligns across 7 bases. Germline CDR1 and CDR2: SGDLS and YYNGEE. The CDR3 totals 15 residues. CDR3 amino acids: CASSGGQRANYGSTF. For the CDR3, the DNA is TGTGCCAGCAGCGGGGGACAGCGAGCTAACTATGGCTCCACCTTC.

This clonotype was found many times. This sequence joins TRBV28 and TRBJ2-5; 7 nucleotides agree with TRBD1. In germline, CDR1 is MDHEN, CDR2 SYDVKM. V was clipped by 6 bases and J by 3 bases; unmatched bases: 7. The CDR3 covers 14 residues. The CDR3 reads CASSPSGQKETQYF. The CDR3 DNA reads as TGTGCCAGCAGCCCTTCGGGACAGAAAGAGACCCAGTACTTC. The full variable domain, with the rest looked up from reference TRBV28 and TRBJ2-5, is DVKVTQSSRYLVKRTGEKVFLECVQDMDHENMFWYRQDPGLGLRLIYFSYDVKMKEKGDIPEGYSVSREKKERFSLILESASTNQTSMYLCASSPSGQKETQYFGPGTRLLVL.

For this clonotype: This likely comes from a read error, as the CDR3 has no conserved phenylalanine or tryptophan at its end. For the CDR3, the DNA is TGTGCCAGCAGGGATCAGGGCCCCTACGAGCAGTACCTC. It yields the protein CASRDQGPYEQYL. The chain employs TRBV2 and TRBJ2-7; a possible D gene is TRBD1 (5 bases). CDR1 and CDR2 from the germline V gene are SNHLY and FYNNEI. This CDR3 has 13 residues. Trimming shortened V by 6 bases and J by 2 bases, and 11 bases separated the two germline ends.

The chain employs TRBV6-1 and TRBJ2-5; 8 nucleotides line up with TRBD2. Trimming removed 3 bases from V and 5 bases from J; junction bases left unmatched: 8. CDR1 MNHNS and CDR2 SASEGT come from the germline V gene. The CDR3 contains 15 residues. The CDR3 nucleotides read TGTGCCAGCAGTGAGGGAGCGGGAGTACGGGAGACCCAGTACTTC. Translation gives CASSEGAGVRETQYF.

As regards this clonotype: A clone one base away is much larger, so this may be a read error. The chain couples TRBV19 to TRBJ2-1, with 9 nucleotides matching TRBD1. The length of the CDR3 is 15 residues. Per germline, CDR1 LNHDA and CDR2 SQIVND (reference sequence). CDR3 amino acids: CVSSIAGTGSGEQFF. In nucleotides, the CDR3 is TGTGTCAGTAGTATAGCCGGGACAGGGTCTGGTGAGCAGTTCTTC.

This clonotype was counted ten times or more. This chain connects TRBV29-1 to TRBJ2-7; the D call may be TRBD1 or TRBD2 (6 bases each). CDR1 SQVTM and CDR2 ANQGSEA come from the germline V gene. V lost 6 bases to trimming and J lost 6 bases, with 18 bases between them. This CDR3 is 13 amino acids long. The CDR3 region is CSVTPGAVGEQYF. In DNA form, the CDR3 reads TGCAGCGTCACCCCGGGGGCAGTGGGCGAGCAGTACTTC.